Below, 6 T cell receptor beta chains from the same sample are listed, as sequenced in a study of CXCR3-negative and CXCR3-positive naive CD8 T cells. Libraries were UMI-labeled 5' RACE TRB cDNA. TCRdb re-called the 5' RACE reads, yielding one record per CDR3 amino acid sequence without DNA. This sample lists about 43,000 distinct CDR3 sequences; its ten largest clones have about 10%. Sample: memory CD8+ T cells from blood. All receptors come from a human donor in good health. Some clones in this sample may be carry-over from other donors' samples.

The CDR3 loop reads CASSYSETRTDTQYF. The V gene is TRBV6-6, the J gene TRBJ2-3. This CDR3 is 15 amino acids long. Germline V gene lookup returns CDR1 MNHNY and CDR2 SVGAGI (reference sequence).

V gene TRBV25-1 combines with J gene TRBJ2-3; TCRdb's D call, TRBD1, is unchecked because there is no DNA. This CDR3 is 14 amino acids long. Germline-derived CDR1 and CDR2 are MGHDK and SYGVNS. CDR3 sequence reads: CASSKDRDTDTQYF.

The chain combines TRBV6-5 with TRBJ2-5; checking the TCRdb D call of TRBD2 is not possible without DNA. The CDR3 loop spans 17 amino acids. Germline V gives CDR1 MNHEY, CDR2 SVGAGI. The chain's CDR3 is CASSFSGGAVLGETQYF.

J is TRBJ2-7 and V is TRBV7-9; TCRdb's D call, TRBD1, is unchecked because there is no DNA. The germline gives CDR1 SEHNR, CDR2 FQNEAQ (reference sequence). There are 15 residues in the CDR3. The CDR3 is CASRLGQGPHYEQYF.

The chain links TRBV28 to TRBJ1-1; with no DNA, the TCRdb D assignment of TRBD1 cannot be verified. CDR3 size: 14 residues. Per germline, CDR1 MDHEN and CDR2 SYDVKM. The CDR3 reads CASSLGQGTTEAFF.

The chain has TRBV20-1 and TRBJ1-4; the D call from TCRdb, TRBD1, cannot be confirmed without DNA. Germline V CDR1 and CDR2: DFQATT, SNEGSKA (reference sequence). The CDR3 is 13 residues long. The CDR3 sequence: CSAPWGWNEKLFF.